Given below is one T cell receptor (beta chain) in context. Its specificity is unknown. The data stem from a study of graft-versus-host responses after intestinal transplantation. Whole-study findings and limits: GvH clones turned up in recipient marrow; some had shown up first in ileum or blood.

Germline V lookup: CDR1 LNHDA, CDR2 SQIVND (reference sequence). The CDR3 spans 14 residues. With 1 base removed from V and 2 bases from J, the gap between germline ends came to 8 bases. Sequencing used immunoSEQ multiplex PCR; TCRdb keeps in-frame clones, though not all of them. The profile shows under 45,000 clones, around 94% of them singletons. The clonotype originates from a human donor who was the organ donor for an intestinal transplant. The chain carries TRBV19 and TRBJ1-2; D gene unclear. The input for sequencing was unstimulated CD4+ T cells sorted from spleen or lymph node cells, taken before transplant. The CDR3 bases are TGTGCCAGTAGTATAGTTCCGGGAAACTATGGCTACACCTTC. This gives the protein CASSIVPGNYGYTF. The complete variable domain, with remaining parts taken from reference TRBV19 and TRBJ1-2, reads DGGITQSPKYLFRKEGQNVTLSCEQNLNHDAMYWYRQDPGQGLRLIYYSQIVNDFQKGDIAEGYSVSREKKESFPLTVTSAQKNPTAFYLCASSIVPGNYGYTFGSGTRLTVV.